This TCR beta chain is from a study of CD8 T cells in ankylosing spondylitis. Trimming took 5 bases from V and 4 from J, leaving 17 bases between them. The germline CDR1 and CDR2 sequences are SNHLY and FYNNEI. The CDR3 runs 15 residues. This clonotype occurred many times. TCRdb independently ran MiXCR on the 5' RACE reads; one entry per CDR3 protein. This sample has around 150,000 distinct CDR3 sequences; more than 5.5% occur once, and the top ten carry 9.5% to 15%. The chain recombines TRBV2 with TRBJ1-2; a possible D gene is TRBD1 (6 bases). Input material: blood, either unsorted or a sorted T cell fraction (not recorded which). The source is a female donor with ankylosing spondylitis or in good health (not recorded which). The CDR3 DNA is TGTGCCAGCAGTCCGCGCTCTGGACAGAGCTATGGCTACACCTTC. Protein: CASSPRSGQSYGYTF.